This is a list of T cell receptor beta chains from one sample in a study of T cells expressing NK-cell markers. Reanalyzing the 5' RACE reads, TCRdb keeps one entry per CDR3 protein, without DNA. The sample table sets out roughly 180,000 distinct CDR3 sequences. The specimen sequenced was blood T cells: a sorted CD56 or NKG2C T cell subset, CD4+ or CD8+ T cells, or bulk PBMC T cells (not recorded which). These receptors were obtained from a woman between 18 and 69 years old in good health. Both conserved end residues are part of each CDR3.

j_call v_call cdr3_aa
TRBJ2-2 TRBV7-3 CASAGQGSNTGELFF
TRBJ1-5 TRBV5-6 CASSRGDRSNQPQHF
TRBJ2-7 TRBV6-1 CASSRPTSVVDEQYF
TRBJ2-7 TRBV20-1 CSARSETGYEQYF
TRBJ2-3 TRBV5-6 CASSLGAASDTQYF
TRBJ2-1 TRBV5-1 CASSLRPPGQGGSGRNHEQFF
TRBJ2-1 TRBV29-1 CSVEFTAKSSYNEQFF
TRBJ2-5 TRBV20-1 CSARPAAGGSETQYF
TRBJ2-3 TRBV7-9 CASSRGQGASTDTQYF
TRBJ1-1 TRBV5-1 CASSREGNTEAFF
TRBJ2-5 TRBV2 CASSAMGQGLETQYF
TRBJ1-5 TRBV6-1 CASRAWRGPLDQPQHF
TRBJ2-5 TRBV5-1 CASSPMGTESYQETQYF
TRBJ2-1 TRBV20-1 CSVKSGNREQFF
TRBJ2-1 TRBV25-1 CASSEYRGGVRDEQFF
TRBJ2-2 TRBV12-3/TRBV12-4 CASSSTGGLFF
TRBJ1-3 TRBV5-1 CASRRGQASGNTIYF
TRBJ1-5 TRBV20-1 CSARPGGTRNQPQHF
TRBJ2-7 TRBV7-9 CASSFHGTGLYEQYF
TRBJ1-5 TRBV3-1 CASSPRLSNQPQHF
TRBJ1-2 TRBV3-1 CASSQGRAGGGYTF
TRBJ2-5 TRBV5-1 CASSLGLAGVGQETQYF
TRBJ2-7 TRBV21-1 CASSKVGGVAVPPPVWEQYF
TRBJ2-1 TRBV2 CASTREGLAGSYNEQFF
TRBJ2-5 TRBV2 CASSDRTQETQYF
TRBJ1-5 TRBV20-1 CSAGTGGQYSNQPQHF